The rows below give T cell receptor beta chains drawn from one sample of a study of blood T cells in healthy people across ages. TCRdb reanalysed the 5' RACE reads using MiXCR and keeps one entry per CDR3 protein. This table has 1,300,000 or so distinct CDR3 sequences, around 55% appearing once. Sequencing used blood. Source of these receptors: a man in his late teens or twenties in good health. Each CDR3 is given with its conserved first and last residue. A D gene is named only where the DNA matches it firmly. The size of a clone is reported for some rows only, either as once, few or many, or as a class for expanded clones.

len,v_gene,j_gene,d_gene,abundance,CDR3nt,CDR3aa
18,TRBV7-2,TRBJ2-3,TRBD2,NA,TGTGCCAGCAGCCCAGGTATATCGAGCGGGACTAGCACAGATACGCAGTATTTT,CASSPGISSGTSTDTQYF
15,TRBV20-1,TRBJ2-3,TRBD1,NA,TGCAGTGCTAGAGCGGGGACAGGGAACACAGATACGCAGTATTTT,CSARAGTGNTDTQYF
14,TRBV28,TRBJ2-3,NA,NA,TGTGCCAGCATTCCGACGGAGAGCACAGATACGCAGTATTTT,CASIPTESTDTQYF
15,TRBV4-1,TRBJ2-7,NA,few,TGCGCCAGCAGCCGCCCAGACAGGCCCTCCTACGAGCAGTACTTC,CASSRPDRPSYEQYF
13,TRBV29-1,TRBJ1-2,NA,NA,TGCAGCGTTGATCCCTACATTAACTATGGCTACACCTTC,CSVDPYINYGYTF
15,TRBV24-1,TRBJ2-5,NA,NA,TGTGCCTCTCTGGACCGCCCCGGGATCGAAGAGACCCAGTACTTC,CASLDRPGIEETQYF
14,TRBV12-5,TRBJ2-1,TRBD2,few,TGTGCTAGTGGTTTTAGACTAGCGGCCAATGAGCAGTTCTTC,CASGFRLAANEQFF
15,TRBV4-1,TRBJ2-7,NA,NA,TGCGCCAGCAGCCAAGTGACAGGCAACTCCTACGAGCAGTACTTC,CASSQVTGNSYEQYF
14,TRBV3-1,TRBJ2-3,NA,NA,TGTGCCAGCAGCCAAAGTAGGGGCCCAGATACGCAGTATTTT,CASSQSRGPDTQYF
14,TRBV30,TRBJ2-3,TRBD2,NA,TGTGCCCGATCTAGCGGGGGAAGCACAGATACGCAGTATTTT,CARSSGGSTDTQYF
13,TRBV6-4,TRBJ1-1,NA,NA,TGTGCCAGCAGTGAGGGAGGGAGGACTGAAGCTTTCTTT,CASSEGGRTEAFF
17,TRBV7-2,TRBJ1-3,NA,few,TGTGCCAGCAGTCCCAGTGGACTCGACATTTCTGGAAACACCATATATTTT,CASSPSGLDISGNTIYF
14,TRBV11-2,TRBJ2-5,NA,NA,TGTGCCAGCAGCTCCCCGGAGGTGGTTAAGACCCAGTACTTC,CASSSPEVVKTQYF
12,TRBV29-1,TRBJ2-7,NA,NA,TGCAGCGTTGGCCAGGACTATTACGAGCAGTACTTC,CSVGQDYYEQYF
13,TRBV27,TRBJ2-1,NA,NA,TGTGCCAGCAGTTTCCGCTTAGTTGGTGAGCAGTTCTTC,CASSFRLVGEQFF
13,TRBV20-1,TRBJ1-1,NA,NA,TGCAGTGCTATTTGGGCGGGAGGCACTGAAGCTTTCTTT,CSAIWAGGTEAFF
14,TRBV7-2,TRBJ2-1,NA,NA,TGTGCCAGCAGCTTAGCGCAGGCGACGGATTGGCAGTTCTTC,CASSLAQATDWQFF
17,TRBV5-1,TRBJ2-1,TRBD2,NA,TGCGCCAGCAGCTTGGCCCAAATAGCGGGGTCCTACAATGAGCAGTTCTTC,CASSLAQIAGSYNEQFF
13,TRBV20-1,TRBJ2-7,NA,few,TGCGGCCCCCGCGACAGGAACTCCTACGAGCAGTACTTC,CGPRDRNSYEQYF
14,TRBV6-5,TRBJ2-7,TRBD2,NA,TGTGCCAGCAGAACAAGCGGGGCTTCCTACGAGCAGTACTTC,CASRTSGASYEQYF
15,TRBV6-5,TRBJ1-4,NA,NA,TGTGCCAGCAGTTACTCGTTTCCGGGAGTTGAAAAACTGTTTTTT,CASSYSFPGVEKLFF
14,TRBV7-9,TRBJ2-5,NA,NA,TGTGCCAGCAGCTCGGGACTGGTTGGAGAGACCCAGTACTTC,CASSSGLVGETQYF
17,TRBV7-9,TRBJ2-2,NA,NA,TGTGCCAGCAGCTTAGGTTTGAGGGCGGAGGACACCGGGGAGCTGTTTTTT,CASSLGLRAEDTGELFF
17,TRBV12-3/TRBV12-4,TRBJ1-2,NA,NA,TGTGCCAGCAGTTGGCTCCGGGACGGAGACCGGGGCTATGGCTACACCTTC,CASSWLRDGDRGYGYTF
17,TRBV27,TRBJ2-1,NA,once,TGTGCCAGCAGGCACGATCACGGGGCCGACCCTTACAGTGAGCAGTTCTTC,CASRHDHGADPYSEQFF
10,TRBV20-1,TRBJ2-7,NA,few,TGCAGCCTGGTCGGGGACGAGCAGTACTTC,CSLVGDEQYF
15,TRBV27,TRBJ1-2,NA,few,TGTGCCAGCAGTTTATCGTGGGGGGACAACTATGGCTACACCTTC,CASSLSWGDNYGYTF
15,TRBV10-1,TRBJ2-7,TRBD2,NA,TGCGCCAGCAGTGAGGGACTAGCGGGGCCATACGAGCAGTACTTC,CASSEGLAGPYEQYF
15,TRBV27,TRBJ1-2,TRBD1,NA,TGTGCCAGCAGTACTCCCGGACAGGGAGGGAATGGCTACACCTTC,CASSTPGQGGNGYTF
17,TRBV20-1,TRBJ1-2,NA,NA,TGCAGTGCTAGAGATAATTTGGCGTGGGGGCCTCTCGGTGGCTACACCTTC,CSARDNLAWGPLGGYTF
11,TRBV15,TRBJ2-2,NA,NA,TGTGCCACTGCAAACACCGGGGAGCTGTTTTTT,CATANTGELFF
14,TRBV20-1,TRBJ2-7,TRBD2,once,TGCAGTGCTAGAGGTTCGGGGGGGCTCTACGAGCAGTACTTC,CSARGSGGLYEQYF
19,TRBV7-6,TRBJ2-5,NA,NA,TGTGCCAGCAGCTTAGGGAACGTTGGGAAGCCGACGATCCAAGAGACCCAGTACTTC,CASSLGNVGKPTIQETQYF
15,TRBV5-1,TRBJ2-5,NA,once,TGCGCCAGCAGGTTTGAGGGTATCGGAGGGGAGACCCAGTACTTC,CASRFEGIGGETQYF
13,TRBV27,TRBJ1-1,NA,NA,TGTGCCAGCAGTCCCGCGTCGGGAGTTGAAGCTTTCTTT,CASSPASGVEAFF
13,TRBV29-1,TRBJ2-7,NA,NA,TGCAGCGTGACCCTCACGGACCGCAACGAGCAGTACTTC,CSVTLTDRNEQYF
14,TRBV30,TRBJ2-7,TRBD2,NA,TGTGCCTGGAGTTTGGAACTAGCGGGAGTCGAGCAGTACTTC,CAWSLELAGVEQYF
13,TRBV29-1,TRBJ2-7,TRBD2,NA,TGCAGCGTTGCCCCTAGCGGGAAGTACGAGCAGTACTTC,CSVAPSGKYEQYF
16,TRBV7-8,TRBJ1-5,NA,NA,TGTGCCAGCAGCTTACTTCCCGGACAGCTCAATCAGCCCCAGCATTTT,CASSLLPGQLNQPQHF
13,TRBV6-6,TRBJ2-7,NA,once,TGTGCCAGCAGTTATGACCCCAACTACGAGCAGTACTTC,CASSYDPNYEQYF
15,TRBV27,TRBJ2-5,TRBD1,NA,TGTGCCAGCAGTCAAATCGGGACAGTACAAGAGACCCAGTACTTC,CASSQIGTVQETQYF
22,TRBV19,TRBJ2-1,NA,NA,TGTGCCAGTAGTATTGACGGGAGTAAGGATGTCGGCCTTCTTAGATTGCACAATGAGCAGTTCTTC,CASSIDGSKDVGLLRLHNEQFF
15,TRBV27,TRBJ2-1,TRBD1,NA,TGTGCCAGCAGTCCGGACAGGGAAGCCTACAATGAGCAGTTCTTC,CASSPDREAYNEQFF
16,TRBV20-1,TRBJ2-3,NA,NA,TGCAGTGCTAGAAGTGCTGAGGCCCTAGCTTTAGATACGCAGTATTTT,CSARSAEALALDTQYF
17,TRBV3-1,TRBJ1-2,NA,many,TGTGCCAGCAGCCAAGGGATTTGGGGCACCTCTAACTATGGCTACACCTTC,CASSQGIWGTSNYGYTF
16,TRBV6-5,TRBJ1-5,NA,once,TGTGCCAGCAGTTCCCGAGGTGGACTGACCAATCAGCCCCAGCATTTT,CASSSRGGLTNQPQHF
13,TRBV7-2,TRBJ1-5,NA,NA,TGTGCCAGCAGCAAGGTTAGCAATCAGCCCCAGCATTTT,CASSKVSNQPQHF
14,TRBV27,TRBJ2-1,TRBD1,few,TGTGCCAGCAGCTTTGGACAGGGGTGGGATGAGCAGTTCTTC,CASSFGQGWDEQFF
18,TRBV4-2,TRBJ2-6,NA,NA,TGTGCCAGCAGCCGGGGGGTGGTTAAGAGCTCTGGGGCCAACGTCCTGACTTTC,CASSRGVVKSSGANVLTF
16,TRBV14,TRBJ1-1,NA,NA,TGTGCCAGCAGCCAAGCCCCGGGCCGGAAGAACACTGAAGCTTTCTTT,CASSQAPGRKNTEAFF
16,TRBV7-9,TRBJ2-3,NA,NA,TGTGCCAGCAGCTTTCAGAACGGTGACTCAATGGATACGCAGTATTTT,CASSFQNGDSMDTQYF